This TCR beta chain derives from a study of T cell clusters in autoimmune cytopenias. Multiplex touch-down PCR amplified TRB using TRB-A and TRB-B pools in one tube. TCRdb re-called the multiplex PCR reads; every CDR3 protein appears as one record, without DNA. The sample has approximately 15,000 distinct CDR3 sequences, and its top ten clones hold roughly 3.5%. TRB was amplified from approximately 250 ng of peripheral blood genomic DNA per sample. These data also formed part of another study, on T cell repertoires in aging, cancer and after chemotherapy. That source adds: Healthy donor repertoires were recorded over several months to years and showed clear clonal overlap. In cancer patients, declining TCR diversity with age involved lost richness and lost evenness. Across the chemotherapy interval, each cancer cohort showed higher median generation probability, suggesting thymic rebound. No conclusions about immunological memory after chemotherapy can be drawn from the repertoire data.

The origin of this receptor is a human donor in good health. Sequencing was done on a sample of peripheral blood.

Here the CDR3 reads CASSYGPTGGSTNEKLFF. The V and J genes are TRBV6-6 and TRBJ1-4; as DNA is missing, the TRBD1 call by TCRdb cannot be tested. CDR1 is MNHNY and CDR2 is SVGAGI in the germline V gene (reference sequence). The length of the CDR3 is 18 residues.